The rows below give T cell receptor beta chains drawn from one sample of a study of blood T cell repertoires in COVID-19. Libraries were prepared by immunoSEQ multiplex PCR; TCRdb keeps only in-frame clonotypes and omits some of them. The repertoire holds roughly 120,000 clones, over 80% seen once, with roughly 2.4% in the top ten. The sample comprised peripheral blood. These receptors were taken from a man aged 25 to 45 with acute or convalescent COVID-19. Both conserved end residues are part of each CDR3. Each record gives: D gene, V gene, clone size, J gene, CDR3 DNA, CDR3 protein. The D gene is left open where the match is weak. Clone size is given for some rows only: seen once, a few or many times, or a class if the clone is expanded.

>-|TRBV19|-|TRBJ1-5
TGTGCCAGTACCATTGTCGGAGGTTTTAGCAATCAGCCCCAGCATTTT
CASTIVGGFSNQPQHF
>TRBD1|TRBV2|-|TRBJ2-7
TGTGCCAGCAGTCCCGGGACAGATAAGAGCTACGAGCAGTACTTC
CASSPGTDKSYEQYF
>-|TRBV2|-|TRBJ2-5
TGTGCCACCAATTCGGGAGCGAAGACCCAGTACTTC
CATNSGAKTQYF
>-|TRBV7-8|few|TRBJ2-2
TGTGCCAGCAGCGAAAGAGGACTCGATTTCGCGAACACCGGGGAGCTGTTTTTT
CASSERGLDFANTGELFF
>-|TRBV6-5|once|TRBJ1-2
TGTGCCAGCATGGACCCGGGGGACTATGGCTACACCTTC
CASMDPGDYGYTF
>-|TRBV30|few|TRBJ1-3
TGTGCCGGGAGCAAAAGGGGCTCTGGAAACACCATATATTTT
CAGSKRGSGNTIYF
>-|TRBV2|-|TRBJ1-5
TGTGCCAGCAGTAAAAGGGGAGGAAATCAGCCCCAGCATTTT
CASSKRGGNQPQHF
>-|TRBV7-8|-|TRBJ1-1
TGTGCCAGCAGCGCAGTGGCAGGGCGAGTCACTGAAGCTTTCTTT
CASSAVAGRVTEAFF
>-|TRBV19|-|TRBJ2-1
TGTGCCAGTAGCGCTTGGGGAAGGGGTGGTGAGCAGTTCTTC
CASSAWGRGGEQFF
>-|TRBV12-5|-|TRBJ2-1
TGTGCTAGTGGCCCACCTGGTTTTTTAGGGGTCGATGAGCAGTTCTTC
CASGPPGFLGVDEQFF
>TRBD1|TRBV23-1|-|TRBJ1-2
TGCGCCAGAATGACCGGGACAGGGTCGGGCTACACCTTC
CARMTGTGSGYTF
>-|TRBV14|-|TRBJ1-2
TGTGCCAGCAGCGGCGGGACTGCTTATTGGGGCTACACCTTC
CASSGGTAYWGYTF
>-|TRBV5-5|-|TRBJ1-3
TGTGCCAGCAGCTTACAACAGGGCCCTGGAAACACCATATATTTT
CASSLQQGPGNTIYF
>-|TRBV15|-|TRBJ1-5
TGTGCCACCAGCAGAGATCTAGGTAATCAGCCCCAGCATTTT
CATSRDLGNQPQHF
>-|TRBV5-3|-|TRBJ1-3
TGTGCCAGAAGCTTGGGCCAGTCCTCTGGAAACACCATATATTTT
CARSLGQSSGNTIYF
>-|TRBV19|-|TRBJ1-2
TGTGCCAGCAGCCGCGGTGAGGTCTATGGCTACACCTTC
CASSRGEVYGYTF
>-|TRBV6-5|-|TRBJ1-6
TGTGCCAGCAGTCGCAACAGGAATTCACCCCTCCACTTT
CASSRNRNSPLHF
>-|TRBV4-2|-|TRBJ1-6
TGTGCCAGCAGCCAAGAGCCGGGACAAGACTCACCCCTCCACTTT
CASSQEPGQDSPLHF
>TRBD1|TRBV6-1|-|TRBJ2-1
TGTGCCAGCAGTGAAAAGGCTACAGGGGACTACAATGAGCAGTTCTTC
CASSEKATGDYNEQFF
>TRBD2|TRBV19|-|TRBJ2-1
TGTGCCAGTAGTATTCGGCTAGCGGGAGGGCTCTACAATGAGCAGTTCTTC
CASSIRLAGGLYNEQFF
>TRBD2|TRBV4-1|-|TRBJ2-7
TGCGCCAGCAGCCAAGGGCGGGGAGGGAGCTCCTACGAGCAGTACTTC
CASSQGRGGSSYEQYF
>-|TRBV11-2|-|TRBJ2-3
TGTGCCAGCAGCTTAGGGGGCGGTGGGTGGAGTACAGATACGCAGTATTTT
CASSLGGGGWSTDTQYF
>TRBD1|TRBV3-1/TRBV3-2|-|TRBJ2-2
TGTGCCAGCAGTCGGGGTCGGGACAGTAACACCGGGGAGCTGTTTTTT
CASSRGRDSNTGELFF
>-|TRBV3-1/TRBV3-2|-|TRBJ2-7
TGTGCCAGCAGCCAAGGACAGGCCTACGAGCAGTACTTC
CASSQGQAYEQYF
>-|TRBV5-1|once|TRBJ2-3
TGCGCCAGCAGCTTGGGTGCGGGTTTAATAGGAGATACGCAGTATTTT
CASSLGAGLIGDTQYF
>-|TRBV30|once|TRBJ1-2
TGTGCCTGGAGGGCATCCAGGGTGTTCTCCTATGGCTACACCTTC
CAWRASRVFSYGYTF
>TRBD1|TRBV25-1|-|TRBJ1-2
TGTGCCAGCAGTGAATTCACAGGGGGCGTTGGTGGCTACACCTTC
CASSEFTGGVGGYTF
>-|TRBV6-5|-|TRBJ2-7
TGTGCCAGCACCCTCGGTGGAGGGCTGACCGAGCAGTACTTC
CASTLGGGLTEQYF
>TRBD1|TRBV28|-|TRBJ1-5
TGTGCCAGTCGAGCCGACAGGGGATGGCAGCCCCAGCATTTT
CASRADRGWQPQHF
>TRBD1|TRBV4-1|-|TRBJ2-1
TGCGCCAGCAGCCATCTAGGGGGCAACAATGAGCAGTTCTTC
CASSHLGGNNEQFF
>-|TRBV4-1|-|TRBJ2-1
TGCGCCAGCAGCCAAGAACGGTACAATGAGCAGTTCTTC
CASSQERYNEQFF